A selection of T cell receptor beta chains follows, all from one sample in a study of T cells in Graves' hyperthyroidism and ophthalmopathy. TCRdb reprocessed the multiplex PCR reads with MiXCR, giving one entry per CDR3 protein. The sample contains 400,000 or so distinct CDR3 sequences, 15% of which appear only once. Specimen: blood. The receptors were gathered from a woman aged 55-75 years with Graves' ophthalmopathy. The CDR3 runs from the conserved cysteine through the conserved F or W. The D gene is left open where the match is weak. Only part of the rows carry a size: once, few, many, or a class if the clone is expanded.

DNA: TGTGCCAGCAGAAGGGGTTCCTACAATGAGCAGTTCTTC; CDR3: CASRRGSYNEQFF; V: TRBV6-1; D: .; size: few; J: TRBJ2-1
DNA: TGCGCCAGCAGCCCAGACCGGGGACACGCAGATACGCAGTATTTT; CDR3: CASSPDRGHADTQYF; V: TRBV5-1; D: .; size: many; J: TRBJ2-3
DNA: TGCGCCAGCCGCGTGGCGGGCGGGACGAACACCGGGGAGCTGTTTTTT; CDR3: CASRVAGGTNTGELFF; V: TRBV5-1; D: .; size: many; J: TRBJ2-2
DNA: TGTGCCTGGAGTGTGTCAGCCAGGGGGGATACGCAGTATTTT; CDR3: CAWSVSARGDTQYF; V: TRBV30; D: TRBD1; size: many; J: TRBJ2-3
DNA: TGTGCCAGCAGCACCCGGGTGCCGGTAGCGGGAATCTACAATGAGCAGTTCTTC; CDR3: CASSTRVPVAGIYNEQFF; V: TRBV28; D: TRBD2; size: many; J: TRBJ2-1
DNA: TGTGCCAGCAGGGTAGCGGGAGGAACCTACAATGAGCAGTTCTTC; CDR3: CASRVAGGTYNEQFF; V: TRBV6-1; D: TRBD2; size: few; J: TRBJ2-1
DNA: TGTGCCAGCAGCTCACAATCCGGGGAGCTGTTTTTT; CDR3: CASSSQSGELFF; V: TRBV3-1; D: .; size: many; J: TRBJ2-2
DNA: TGCGCCAGCAGCGGACAGGGAGCCCCCCAAGAGACCCAGTACTTC; CDR3: CASSGQGAPQETQYF; V: TRBV5-1; D: TRBD1; size: few; J: TRBJ2-5
DNA: TGTGCCAGCAGCTTAGTCTCCGGGGGGACCGGAGAGACCCAGTACTTC; CDR3: CASSLVSGGTGETQYF; V: TRBV11-1; D: TRBD2; size: .; J: TRBJ2-5
DNA: TGTGCCAGCAGTTTCCCGGGACTAGATAAGACCGGGGAGCTGTTTTTT; CDR3: CASSFPGLDKTGELFF; V: TRBV28; D: TRBD2; size: few; J: TRBJ2-2